This is a list of T cell receptor beta chains from one sample in a study of spatial heterogeneity in lung cancer. TCRdb ran MiXCR on the 5' RACE reads and lists one entry per CDR3 protein. The sample records about 23,000 distinct CDR3 sequences, 5% to 7% being singletons. This material consisted of lung tumor tissue, taken at surgery. The receptors stem from a male donor with early-stage non-small cell lung cancer. Each CDR3 is given with its conserved first and last residue. The D gene is left open where the match is weak. The size entry is marked missing in some rows and otherwise reads once, few, many or a size class.

size: -; D: TRBD2; V: TRBV7-9; J: TRBJ2-1; DNA: TGTGCCAGCAGCTTAGTAACGGTCCTAGCGGGTGAGAATGAGCAGTTCTTC; CDR3: CASSLVTVLAGENEQFF
size: many; D: TRBD1; V: TRBV7-9; J: TRBJ1-1; DNA: TGTGCCAGCAGCTTTAGTAACAGGGGCACTGAAGCTTTCTTT; CDR3: CASSFSNRGTEAFF
size: many; D: -; V: TRBV11-1; J: TRBJ2-1; DNA: TGTGCCAGCAGCCCCGGCGGGGCGGGCTTCTACAATGAGCAGTTCTTC; CDR3: CASSPGGAGFYNEQFF
size: many; D: TRBD2; V: TRBV5-1; J: TRBJ2-7; DNA: TGCGCCAGCAGCTTGGGACTAGCGGAGACGTACGAGCAGTACTTC; CDR3: CASSLGLAETYEQYF
size: -; D: -; V: TRBV5-1; J: TRBJ1-3; DNA: TGCGCCAGCAGTCTCGGGACCGCCTCTGGAAACACCATATATTTT; CDR3: CASSLGTASGNTIYF
size: many; D: -; V: TRBV5-1; J: TRBJ2-3; DNA: TGCGCCAGCAGCTTGGCGACCCTTGACACAGATACGCAGTATTTT; CDR3: CASSLATLDTDTQYF
size: -; D: -; V: TRBV6-1; J: TRBJ1-1; DNA: TGTGCCAGCAACAAGAACACTGAAGCTTTCTTT; CDR3: CASNKNTEAFF
size: many; D: TRBD2; V: TRBV5-8; J: TRBJ2-3; DNA: TGTGCCAGCAGCTTCGGCGGGAGAGGGACAGATACGCAGTATTTT; CDR3: CASSFGGRGTDTQYF
size: many; D: TRBD1; V: TRBV6-2/TRBV6-3; J: TRBJ2-1; DNA: TGTGCCAGCAACCCCGGGACAGGGAGATGGGGTGAGCAGTTCTTC; CDR3: CASNPGTGRWGEQFF
size: medium-sized; D: -; V: TRBV27; J: TRBJ2-2; DNA: TGTGCCAGCAGTTTCGCCGGGGAGCTGTTTTTT; CDR3: CASSFAGELFF
size: many; D: TRBD2; V: TRBV10-3; J: TRBJ2-3; DNA: TGTGCCATCGGGCTAGCGGGGAGCGCAGATACGCAGTATTTT; CDR3: CAIGLAGSADTQYF
size: few; D: -; V: TRBV7-3; J: TRBJ2-2; DNA: TGTGCCAGCACCCCGGGGGTAACCGGGGAGCTGTTTTTT; CDR3: CASTPGVTGELFF
size: few; D: -; V: TRBV7-3; J: TRBJ1-1; DNA: TGTGCCAGCAGCTCTTTCACCCCCACCCAGGAAGAGAACACTGAAGCTTTCTTT; CDR3: CASSSFTPTQEENTEAFF
size: few; D: TRBD1; V: TRBV3-1; J: TRBJ1-6; DNA: TGTGCCAGCAGCCGTCCGGGACAGGGGGCCTCACCCCTCCACTTT; CDR3: CASSRPGQGASPLHF
size: few; D: -; V: TRBV20-1; J: TRBJ1-1; DNA: TGCAGTGCCAAAAGAGAGGGAACTGAAGCTTTCTTT; CDR3: CSAKREGTEAFF
size: many; D: -; V: TRBV14; J: TRBJ2-3; DNA: TGTGCCAGCAGCCAATCAAGGTTAGGGGGCACAGATACGCAGTATTTT; CDR3: CASSQSRLGGTDTQYF
size: few; D: -; V: TRBV18; J: TRBJ1-1; DNA: TGTGCCAGCTCACCGACGGCAGGGGAGAACACTGAAGCTTTCTTT; CDR3: CASSPTAGENTEAFF
size: -; D: -; V: TRBV5-1; J: TRBJ2-7; DNA: TGCGCCAGCAGCCCGGCTCTTAGCTCCTACGAGCAGTACTTC; CDR3: CASSPALSSYEQYF
size: many; D: -; V: TRBV11-2; J: TRBJ2-5; DNA: TGTGCCAGCAGCTTAGATATGGAAGTTGACGAGACCCAGTACTTC; CDR3: CASSLDMEVDETQYF
size: many; D: -; V: TRBV2; J: TRBJ1-6; DNA: TGTGCCAGCAGTGTACAGGGAGGGTCACCCCTCCACTTT; CDR3: CASSVQGGSPLHF
size: many; D: -; V: TRBV6-2/TRBV6-3; J: TRBJ2-7; DNA: TGTGCCAGCACCAGGGCACTTCCCTACGAGCAGTACTTC; CDR3: CASTRALPYEQYF
size: few; D: -; V: TRBV4-2; J: TRBJ2-7; DNA: TGTGCCAGCAGCTCGCAACAAACCGAGCAGTACTTC; CDR3: CASSSQQTEQYF
size: many; D: TRBD1; V: TRBV5-1; J: TRBJ2-7; DNA: TGCGCCAGCAGCTCGGGACAGGGGTTCTACGAGCAGTACTTC; CDR3: CASSSGQGFYEQYF
size: many; D: -; V: TRBV7-2; J: TRBJ1-5; DNA: TGTGCCAGCAGCAACGGACAGACCTATAGCAATCAGCCCCAGCATTTT; CDR3: CASSNGQTYSNQPQHF
size: -; D: -; V: TRBV27; J: TRBJ1-5; DNA: TGTGCCAGCAGTTTATCCTACAGCAATCAGCCCCAGCATTTT; CDR3: CASSLSYSNQPQHF
size: many; D: TRBD1; V: TRBV28; J: TRBJ2-7; DNA: TGTGCCAGCATGGGACAGGGGGTCTACGAGCAGTACTTC; CDR3: CASMGQGVYEQYF
size: many; D: -; V: TRBV7-2; J: TRBJ1-5; DNA: TGTGCCAGCAGCCTCGCGGGGATTCAGCCCCAGCATTTT; CDR3: CASSLAGIQPQHF
size: many; D: TRBD2; V: TRBV27; J: TRBJ2-1; DNA: TGTGCCAGCAGTCAACCCGGGACTAGCGGCTACAATGAGCAGTTCTTC; CDR3: CASSQPGTSGYNEQFF
size: few; D: -; V: TRBV6-2/TRBV6-3; J: TRBJ1-5; DNA: TGTGCCAGCAGCCGCCCTACAGGGAATGGTAATCAGCCCCAGCATTTT; CDR3: CASSRPTGNGNQPQHF
size: many; D: TRBD2; V: TRBV7-3; J: TRBJ2-1; DNA: TGTGCCAGCAGCTTAGGGCGGGAGTCCCTCAATGAGCAGTTCTTC; CDR3: CASSLGRESLNEQFF